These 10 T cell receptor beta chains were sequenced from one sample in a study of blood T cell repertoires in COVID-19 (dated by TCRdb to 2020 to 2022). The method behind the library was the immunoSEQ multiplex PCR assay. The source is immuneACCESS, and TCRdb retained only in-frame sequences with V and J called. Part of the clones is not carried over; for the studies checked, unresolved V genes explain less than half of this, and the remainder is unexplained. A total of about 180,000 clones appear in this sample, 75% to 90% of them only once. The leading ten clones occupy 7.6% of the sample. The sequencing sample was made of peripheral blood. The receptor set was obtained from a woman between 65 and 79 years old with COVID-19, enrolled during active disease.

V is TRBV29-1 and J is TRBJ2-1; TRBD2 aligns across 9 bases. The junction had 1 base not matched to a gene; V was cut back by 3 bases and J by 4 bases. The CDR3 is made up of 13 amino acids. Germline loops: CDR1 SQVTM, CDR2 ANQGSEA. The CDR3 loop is CSVEAGGYNEQFF. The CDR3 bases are TGCAGCGTTGAGGCGGGGGGGTACAATGAGCAGTTCTTC.

The CDR3 loop is CASSFLPQNTGELFF. The CDR3 DNA follows: TGTGCCAGCAGCTTCCTACCTCAGAACACCGGGGAGCTGTTTTTT. The chain carries TRBV7-2 and TRBJ2-2, with D uncertain. The germline gives CDR1 SGHTA, CDR2 FQGNSA. The CDR3 is made up of 15 amino acids. V dropped 3 bases and J dropped 1 base, with 9 bases sitting between them.

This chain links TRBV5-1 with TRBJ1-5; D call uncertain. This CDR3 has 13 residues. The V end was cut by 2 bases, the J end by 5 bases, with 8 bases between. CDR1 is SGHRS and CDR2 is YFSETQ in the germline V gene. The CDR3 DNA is TGCGCCAGCAGCTTCCGGGAAGATCAGCCCCAGCATTTT. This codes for CASSFREDQPQHF.

CDR3: CASSPPGTSGSYNEQFF. The CDR3 nucleotides are TGTGCCAGCAGCCCCCCGGGGACTAGCGGCTCCTACAATGAGCAGTTCTTC. The V gene is TRBV11-3, the J gene TRBJ2-1, with 11 bases fitting TRBD2. Losses at the gene ends were 5 bases for V and 0 bases for J; bases not matched to a gene: 6. This CDR3 has 17 amino acids. Germline V lookup: CDR1 SGHNT, CDR2 YENEEA.

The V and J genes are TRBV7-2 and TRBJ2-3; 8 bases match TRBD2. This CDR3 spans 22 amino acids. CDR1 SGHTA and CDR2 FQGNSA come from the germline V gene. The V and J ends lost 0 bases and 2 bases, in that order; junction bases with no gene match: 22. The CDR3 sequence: CASSLAGTSRNKAIKITDTQYF. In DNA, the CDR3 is TGTGCCAGCAGCTTAGCGGGGACTAGTCGAAACAAAGCCATAAAAATCACAGATACGCAGTATTTT.

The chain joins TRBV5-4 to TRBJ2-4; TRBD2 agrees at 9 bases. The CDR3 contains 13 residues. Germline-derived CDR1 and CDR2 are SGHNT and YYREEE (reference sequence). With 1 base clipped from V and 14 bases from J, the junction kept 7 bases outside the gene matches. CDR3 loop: CASSLMGLAGEYF. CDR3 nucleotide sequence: TGTGCCAGCAGCTTGATGGGACTAGCCGGAGAGTACTTC. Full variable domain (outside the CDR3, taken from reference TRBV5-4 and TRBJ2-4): ETGVTQSPTHLIKTRGQQVTLRCSSQSGHNTVSWYQQALGQGPQFIFQYYREEENGRGNFPPRFSGLQFPNYSSELNVNALELDDSALYLCASSLMGLAGEYFGAGTRLSVL.

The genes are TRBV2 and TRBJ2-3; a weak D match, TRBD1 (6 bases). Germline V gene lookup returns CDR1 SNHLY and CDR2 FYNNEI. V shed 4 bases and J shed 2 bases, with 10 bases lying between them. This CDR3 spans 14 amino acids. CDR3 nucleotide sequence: TGTGCCAGCAGTGCGGGACAAATCACAGATACGCAGTATTTT. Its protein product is CASSAGQITDTQYF. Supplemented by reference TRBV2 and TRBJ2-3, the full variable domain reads EPEVTQTPSHQVTQMGQEVILRCVPISNHLYFYWYRQILGQKVEFLVSFYNNEISEKSEIFDDQFSVERPDGSNFTLKIRSTKLEDSAMYFCASSAGQITDTQYFGPGTRLTVL.

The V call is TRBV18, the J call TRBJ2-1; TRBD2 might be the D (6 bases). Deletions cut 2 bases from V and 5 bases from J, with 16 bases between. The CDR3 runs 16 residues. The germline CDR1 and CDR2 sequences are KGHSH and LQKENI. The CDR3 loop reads CASSPSMVAENNEQFF. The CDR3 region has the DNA TGTGCCAGCTCACCATCGATGGTAGCGGAAAACAATGAGCAGTTCTTC.

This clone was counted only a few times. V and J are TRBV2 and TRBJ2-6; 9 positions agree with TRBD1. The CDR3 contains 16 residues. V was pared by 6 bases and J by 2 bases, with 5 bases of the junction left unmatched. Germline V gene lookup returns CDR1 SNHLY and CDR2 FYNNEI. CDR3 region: CASSTQGAAGANVLTF. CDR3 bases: TGTGCCAGCAGCACACAGGGGGCTGCTGGGGCCAACGTCCTGACTTTC.

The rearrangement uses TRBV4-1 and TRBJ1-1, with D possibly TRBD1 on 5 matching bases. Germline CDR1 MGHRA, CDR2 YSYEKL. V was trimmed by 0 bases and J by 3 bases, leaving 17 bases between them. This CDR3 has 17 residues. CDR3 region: CASSQDLKRPGHTEAFF. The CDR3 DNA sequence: TGCGCCAGCAGCCAAGATTTGAAGCGCCCAGGGCACACTGAAGCTTTCTTT.